The T cell receptor (beta chain) described here comes from a study of early T cells in non-severe SARS-CoV-2 infection. Study overall: The input, bulk RNA from unsorted whole blood, was sequenced, and chains were unpaired.

Each cDNA molecule carried a unique molecular identifier. TCRdb used MiXCR to reprocess the 5' RACE reads, holding one entry per CDR3 protein. The data show roughly 120,000 distinct CDR3 sequences, roughly 13% seen once. In this sample, this clonotype turned up many times. Germline CDR1 and CDR2: SGHNT and YYREEE (reference sequence). Trimming at V came to 4 bases and at J to 0 bases, leaving 6 bases not matched to a gene. This CDR3 is built from 15 residues. The chain couples TRBV5-4 to TRBJ1-2; the match to TRBD1 covers 7 bases. The material sequenced was whole blood, taken at baseline. This sequence originates from an adult who was a healthcare worker with PCR-confirmed SARS-CoV-2 infection or an uninfected control (not recorded which). CDR3 bases: TGTGCCAGCAGCACTGACAGGGTCACTAACTATGGCTACACCTTC. This codes for CASSTDRVTNYGYTF.